A single sample gave rise to the 7 T cell receptor beta chains below, sequenced in a study of T cell responses to AZD1222 COVID-19 vaccine. Assay used: immunoSEQ multiplex PCR; TCRdb lists only in-frame clones, some missing. The table has 150,000 to 200,000 clones, roughly 87% seen once. Sequencing was performed on peripheral blood, taken 28 days after the second AZD1222 dose. These receptors were collected from an adult who received the AZD1222 COVID-19 vaccine.

The genes are TRBV28 and TRBJ1-5; D remains unclear. Trimming left V 5 bases short and J 4 bases short, with 12 bases between. The CDR3 consists of 14 residues. Germline V CDR1 and CDR2: MDHEN, SYDVKM. Here the CDR3 reads CASSKTMRNQPQHF. DNA for the CDR3: TGTGCCAGCAGTAAGACAATGAGGAATCAGCCCCAGCATTTT.

This clone was seen a single time. V and J are TRBV6-1 and TRBJ2-1; TRBD2 matches 9 bases. Germline V gives CDR1 MNHNS, CDR2 SASEGT. The CDR3 runs 15 residues. The trim removed 1 base at V and 7 bases at J, leaving 5 bases unmatched. In DNA, the CDR3 is TGTGCCAGCAGTGAAGAGGTAGCGGGAGTAAATGAGCAGTTCTTC. Amino acids: CASSEEVAGVNEQFF.

The chain is built from TRBV19 and TRBJ1-2; D is unclear. The CDR3 runs to 13 residues. Germline loops: CDR1 LNHDA, CDR2 SQIVND (reference sequence). The V gene lost 5 bases and the J gene lost 7 bases, with 14 bases spanning the gap. The CDR3 DNA follows: TGTGCCAGTAGTCCTCCCGGGTACGCTGGCTACACCTTC. This translates into CASSPPGYAGYTF.

This clone was observed a single time. The V and J genes are TRBV27 and TRBJ2-7, with D hard to call. The V end lost 4 bases, the J end lost 4 bases, and 5 bases lay between the germline ends. This CDR3 spans 11 amino acids. CDR1 is MNHEY and CDR2 is SMNVEV in the germline V gene (reference sequence). The CDR3 spells CASSYPYEQYF. The DNA of the CDR3 is TGTGCCAGCAGTTACCCTTACGAGCAGTACTTC.

This chain joins TRBV9 and TRBJ2-7; 9 bases map to TRBD2. V shed 0 bases and J 9 bases; nucleotides not matched to a gene: 7. Germline lookup yields CDR1 SGDLS and CDR2 YYNGEE. This CDR3 has 14 residues. The CDR3 loop reads CASSVGSGSRLQYF. The CDR3 region has the DNA TGTGCCAGCAGCGTAGGTAGCGGGAGTAGGTTGCAGTACTTC.

This clone was seen only once. Other DNA sequences in the same sample also yield this CDR3. This sequence joins TRBV18 and TRBJ1-1; D possibly corresponds to TRBD1 (6 bases). This CDR3 spans 14 amino acids. CDR1 is KGHSH, CDR2 LQKENI, per germline. The V gene lost 3 bases and the J gene lost 1 base, with 9 bases spanning the gap. This CDR3 is CASSPTGRNTEAFF. CDR3 bases: TGTGCCAGCTCACCGACAGGCCGGAACACTGAAGCTTTCTTT.

The chain is built from TRBV5-1 and TRBJ1-1, with TRBD1 as a possible D gene (6 bases). The germline V gene has CDR1 SGHRS and CDR2 YFSETQ. The V gene lost 1 base and the J gene lost 1 base, with 8 bases spanning the gap. The length of the CDR3 is 14 residues. The CDR3 sequence is CASSLQQGNTEAFF. CDR3 DNA: TGCGCCAGCAGCTTGCAACAGGGGAACACTGAAGCTTTCTTT.